This entry lists 19 T cell receptor beta chains sequenced from one sample in a study of response to subunit inactivated influenza vaccine. TCRdb processed the RT-PCR reads anew with MiXCR; each CDR3 protein has one entry. This sample has over 400,000 distinct CDR3 sequences; approximately 9.9% occur once, and the top ten carry approximately 12%. The sample here was PBMCs from blood, taken 40 to 50 days after vaccination. These receptors were taken from a man in his fifties who received an inactivated influenza vaccine.

This clonotype was observed at least ten times. V is TRBV29-1 and J is TRBJ2-1; D unresolved. The V gene lost 4 bases and the J gene lost 5 bases, with 6 bases spanning the gap. Looked up from germline, CDR1 is SQVTM and CDR2 is ANQGSEA. The CDR3 extends over 11 amino acids. This chain's CDR3 is CSVVFHNEQFF. Here the CDR3 DNA reads TGCAGCGTTGTTTTCCACAATGAGCAGTTCTTC.

The rearrangement joins TRBV5-1 to TRBJ2-2; D is perhaps TRBD1 or TRBD2 (5 bases each). The CDR3 is 14 amino acids. Germline V CDR1 and CDR2: SGHRS, YFSETQ. V gave up 1 base and J gave up 6 bases, with 10 bases separating them. In DNA, the CDR3 is TGCGCCAGCAGCTTGAGTCAGGGACCCGGGGAGCTGTTTTTT. Translating gives CASSLSQGPGELFF.

This chain joins TRBV7-3 and TRBJ2-7, with D perhaps given as TRBD1 or TRBD2 (5 bases each). V shed 0 bases and J shed 6 bases, with 12 bases lying between them. The CDR3 is made up of 14 amino acids. The V gene's germline CDR1 is SGHTA and CDR2 FQGTGA. In DNA, the CDR3 is TGTGCCAGCAGCTTAACGGCAGGGACGGGCGAGCAGTACTTC. This gives the protein CASSLTAGTGEQYF. The complete variable domain, with remaining parts taken from reference TRBV7-3 and TRBJ2-7, reads GAGVSQTPSNKVTEKGKYVELRCDPISGHTALYWYRQSLGQGPEFLIYFQGTGAADDSGLPNDRFFAVRPEGSVSTLKIQRTERGDSAVYLCASSLTAGTGEQYFGPGTRLTVT.

This clonotype was counted a few times. The chain uses TRBV3-1 and TRBJ2-2; D remains unclear. CDR1 is LGHDT, CDR2 YNNKEL, per germline (reference sequence). This CDR3 has 13 amino acids. Between the trimmed V and J ends, which lost 2 bases and 7 bases, there was a span of 8 bases. The CDR3 region has the DNA TGTGCCAGCAGCCAATTTGACGTCGGGGAGCTGTTTTTT. As protein: CASSQFDVGELFF.

Only one count was recorded for this clonotype. This chain joins TRBV19 and TRBJ2-5, with D hard to call. The CDR3 is 17 amino acids. V lost 5 bases and J lost 0, with 19 bases in between. Germline V gene lookup returns CDR1 LNHDA and CDR2 SQIVND (reference sequence). The CDR3 here is CASSPQLQAIYQETQYF. The CDR3 DNA reads TGTGCCAGTAGTCCACAATTGCAGGCCATCTACCAAGAGACCCAGTACTTC.

The CDR3 DNA is TGTGCCAGCACCTCAACCCCGACAGTAAATTCACCCCTCCACTTT. It is translated as CASTSTPTVNSPLHF. The chain is built from TRBV12-3 or TRBV12-4 and TRBJ1-6, with D perhaps TRBD1 (5 bases). CDR3 length equals 15 residues. Trimming cost V 7 bases and J 7 bases, with 17 bases left between them.

This clonotype was found many times. V is TRBV5-1 and J is TRBJ2-5, with no clear D. V lost 0 bases and J 2 bases, leaving 8 bases between the germline ends. The germline V gene has CDR1 SGHRS and CDR2 YFSETQ. CDR3 length: 14 amino acids. The CDR3 spells CASSLAPGQETQYF. As DNA, the CDR3 is TGCGCCAGCAGCTTGGCTCCAGGACAAGAGACCCAGTACTTC.

This sequence joins TRBV20-1 and TRBJ2-2, with TRBD1 as a possible D gene (6 bases). The V gene's germline CDR1 is DFQATT and CDR2 SNEGSKA (reference sequence). The CDR3 has 14 amino acids. V gave up 5 bases and J gave up 4 bases, with 14 bases separating them. As DNA, the CDR3 is TGCAGTGCTCCACAGGGTTCCGGCACCGGGGAGCTGTTTTTT. Encoded protein: CSAPQGSGTGELFF.

The chain joins TRBV12-3 or TRBV12-4 to TRBJ2-5, with D possibly called TRBD1 or TRBD2 (5 bases each). This CDR3 is 12 amino acids long. V was pared by 8 bases and J by 2 bases, with 9 bases between. In DNA form, the CDR3 reads TGTGCCAGCCGGGGCATACAAGAGACCCAGTACTTC. Its translation is CASRGIQETQYF.

The gene calls are TRBV12-3 or TRBV12-4 and TRBJ2-3, with 8 bases fitting TRBD1. Trimming took 6 bases from V and 1 from J; bases not matched to a gene: 6. The CDR3 runs to 15 residues. The CDR3 here is CASRETGAGTDTQYF. DNA for the CDR3: TGTGCCAGCAGAGAGACAGGGGCAGGCACAGATACGCAGTATTTT.

This clonotype was counted once. At one of its ends the junction is not consistent with the germline gene, which may arise from a read error. The V call is TRBV6-1, the J call TRBJ2-7; TRBD2 agrees at 7 bases. This CDR3 comprises 15 residues. From germline, CDR1 is MNHNS and CDR2 SASEGT. CDR3 region: CASSTLLGGPYEQSF. In nucleotides, the CDR3 is TGTGCCAGCAGCACCCTATTGGGAGGGCCCTACGAGCAGTCCTTC.

The chain joins TRBV3-1 to TRBJ2-7, with TRBD2 matching 7 bases. CDR1 and CDR2 (germline): LGHDT, YNNKEL (reference sequence). CDR3 length equals 14 residues. Trimming removed 2 bases from V and 4 bases from J; junction bases left unmatched: 5. The CDR3 bases are TGTGCCAGCAGCCAAACCCCGGGAGGATACGAGCAGTACTTC. Amino acids: CASSQTPGGYEQYF.

The chain is built from TRBV6-6 and TRBJ2-3, with unresolved D. CDR1 and CDR2 from the germline V gene are MNHNY and SVGAGI (reference sequence). Trimming stripped 5 bases from V and 2 bases from J, with 8 bases between. CDR3 length: 13 residues. The CDR3 loop reads CASSQEYTDTQYF. The CDR3 nucleotides are TGTGCCAGCAGTCAAGAGTACACAGATACGCAGTATTTT.

This clonotype was seen a handful of times. J is TRBJ2-7 and V is TRBV11-2; 8 bases align to TRBD1. This CDR3 comprises 15 residues. Germline values: CDR1 SGHAT, CDR2 FQNNGV. Unmatched junction bases numbered 15, after V lost 5 bases and J lost 9 bases. CDR3 sequence: CASSIGDRYQSRQYF. In DNA form, the CDR3 reads TGTGCCAGCAGCATTGGGGACAGGTATCAATCTCGGCAGTACTTC.

This clonotype appeared a few times. The chain has TRBV18 and TRBJ2-7; D not certain. Germline CDR1 KGHSH, CDR2 LQKENI. The length of the CDR3 is 15 residues. V lost 3 bases to trimming and J lost 2 bases, with 14 bases between them. CDR3 amino acids: CASSPPLGKAYEQYF. The CDR3 coding sequence is TGTGCCAGCTCACCCCCTCTAGGCAAAGCCTACGAGCAGTACTTC.

A few counts support this clonotype. This sequence joins TRBV12-3 or TRBV12-4 and TRBJ2-3, with unresolved D. This CDR3 region has 12 residues. Trimming took off 5 bases at V and 8 bases at J, with 11 bases between the two ends. In DNA form, the CDR3 reads TGTGCCAGCAGTGGGATGAGACGTACGCAGTATTTT. Protein sequence: CASSGMRRTQYF.

CDR3 coding DNA: TGTGCCAGCAGTTTGTACGGGGGCCCAGACAATGAGCAGTTCTTC. It translates to CASSLYGGPDNEQFF. The chain combines TRBV12-3 or TRBV12-4 with TRBJ2-1; D tentatively reads TRBD1 or TRBD2 (6 bases each). CDR3 size: 15 residues. V shed 3 bases and J shed 5 bases, with 14 bases lying between them.

The gene calls are TRBV9 and TRBJ2-3; D gene unclear. The germline CDR1 and CDR2 sequences are SGDLS and YYNGEE. The CDR3 runs to 13 residues. V gave up 2 bases and J gave up 6 bases, with 10 bases separating them. The CDR3 DNA reads TGTGCCAGCAGCGTCCAGGTTGAGGATACGCAGTATTTT. Protein product: CASSVQVEDTQYF.

This clonotype was seen more than once but under ten times. The rearrangement uses TRBV28 and TRBJ2-4; D unclear. CDR1 is MDHEN and CDR2 is SYDVKM in the germline V gene. The CDR3 totals 16 residues. The V end was cut by 0 bases, the J end by 1 base, with 10 bases between. CDR3 loop: CASSLWGGFAKNIQYF. Written as DNA, the CDR3 is TGTGCCAGCAGTTTATGGGGCGGATTTGCCAAAAACATTCAGTACTTC.